The 27 T cell receptor beta chains below come from one sample, sequenced in a study of cytomegalovirus exposure and HLA in healthy donors. PCR was performed using 60 Vbeta and 13 Jbeta primers. TCRdb's table, derived via immunoSEQ multiplex PCR, lists solely in-frame clones and lacks some. The repertoire consists of approximately 190,000 clones, with 83% occurring once and the leading ten covering about 1.8%. Material for sequencing was PBMCs. The receptor set was obtained from a man between 40 and 49 years old in good health and CMV-seropositive.

The rearrangement links TRBV10-3 to TRBJ2-2, with a possible D match to TRBD1 (6 bases). V gave up 6 bases and J gave up 3 bases, with 14 bases separating them. Germline V gene data show CDR1 as ENHRY and CDR2 as SYGVKD. The CDR3 length is 15 residues. The CDR3 spells CAIRAGVKDTGELFF. CDR3 DNA sequence: TGTGCCATCAGGGCAGGGGTTAAGGACACCGGGGAGCTGTTTTTT.

The chain has TRBV7-2 and TRBJ2-1, with 9 nucleotides matching TRBD2. The ends lost 7 bases at V and 10 bases at J; junction bases unmatched: 8. CDR1 is SGHTA, CDR2 FQGNSA, per germline. CDR3 length: 13 amino acids. The DNA for the CDR3 is TGTGCCAGCACCCCGGGACTAGCTTTAGAGCAGTTCTTC. This codes for CASTPGLALEQFF.

This clone has only a few counts. The CDR3 nucleotides are TGTGCCAGCAGCCGAGAGGGCACCTATGGCTACACCTTC. Its translation: CASSREGTYGYTF. The chain employs TRBV7-3 and TRBJ1-2; D ambiguous. V was trimmed by 5 bases and J by 4 bases, leaving 11 bases between them. Per germline, CDR1 SGHTA and CDR2 FQGTGA. The CDR3 length is 13 residues.

The chain employs TRBV29-1 and TRBJ2-3; maybe TRBD2 (5 bases). V was shortened by 7 bases and J by 3 bases, with 11 bases between the two germline ends. Looked up from germline, CDR1 is SQVTM and CDR2 is ANQGSEA. The CDR3 covers 12 residues. DNA of the CDR3: TGCAGCGAAAAAAGCGGTACAGATACGCAGTATTTT. It is translated as CSEKSGTDTQYF.

This chain connects TRBV2 to TRBJ2-7; TRBD2 agrees at 7 bases. V was clipped by 8 bases and J by 2 bases; unmatched bases: 9. CDR3 length: 14 amino acids. Germline V gene data show CDR1 as SNHLY and CDR2 as FYNNEI. CDR3 protein: CASFPAGRTYEQYF. DNA of the CDR3: TGTGCCAGCTTCCCAGCCGGGAGGACCTACGAGCAGTACTTC. Full variable domain (rest looked up from reference TRBV2 and TRBJ2-7): EPEVTQTPSHQVTQMGQEVILRCVPISNHLYFYWYRQILGQKVEFLVSFYNNEISEKSEIFDDQFSVERPDGSNFTLKIRSTKLEDSAMYFCASFPAGRTYEQYFGPGTRLTVT.

V is TRBV7-2 and J is TRBJ2-3, with 14 bases identical to TRBD2. The ends lost 5 bases at V and 3 bases at J; junction bases unmatched: 10. The CDR3 totals 18 residues. Germline-derived CDR1 and CDR2 are SGHTA and FQGNSA. The CDR3 region has the DNA TGTGCCAGCAGCCATGGGACTAGCGGGAGCTGGGGAACAGATACGCAGTATTTT. Translating it yields CASSHGTSGSWGTDTQYF.

The rearrangement uses TRBV6-1 and TRBJ2-7, with D maybe TRBD2 (7 bases). The germline V gene has CDR1 MNHNS and CDR2 SASEGT. Trimming removed 7 bases from V and 4 bases from J, with 17 bases in between. The CDR3 loop spans 14 amino acids. This chain's CDR3 is CASTTPGGRYEQYF. The CDR3 DNA reads as TGTGCCAGCACCACCCCGGGGGGCCGGTACGAGCAGTACTTC.

The rearrangement uses TRBV9 and TRBJ2-3; D possibly corresponds to TRBD2 (6 bases). V was clipped by 0 bases and J by 0 bases, with 17 bases between them. There are 18 residues in the CDR3. From germline, CDR1 is SGDLS and CDR2 YYNGEE. CDR3 bases: TGTGCCAGCAGCGTAGTACCCGAGCTAGCGTATAGCACAGATACGCAGTATTTT. Encoded protein: CASSVVPELAYSTDTQYF.

The chain couples TRBV6-1 to TRBJ1-3; no clear D. The length of the CDR3 is 15 residues. The V and J ends lost 5 bases and 0 bases respectively, with 11 bases between them. CDR1 MNHNS and CDR2 SASEGT come from the germline V gene. For the CDR3, the DNA is TGTGCCAGCAGTCCCGACACCTCCTCTGGAAACACCATATATTTT. Translating it yields CASSPDTSSGNTIYF.

DNA of the CDR3: TGTGCCAGTAGTATACCCGGGACAAACACTGAAGCTTTCTTT. Encoded protein: CASSIPGTNTEAFF. The chain links TRBV19 to TRBJ1-1; weak D call: TRBD1 (6 bases). The CDR3 is made up of 14 amino acids. Trimming shortened V by 2 bases and J by 2 bases, and 9 bases separated the two germline ends. Germline V gives CDR1 LNHDA, CDR2 SQIVND (reference sequence). The whole variable domain, remainder taken from reference TRBV19 and TRBJ1-1, is DGGITQSPKYLFRKEGQNVTLSCEQNLNHDAMYWYRQDPGQGLRLIYYSQIVNDFQKGDIAEGYSVSREKKESFPLTVTSAQKNPTAFYLCASSIPGTNTEAFFGQGTRLTVV.

Remarks on this clone: At one boundary the junction diverges from the germline segment, which might be a read error. CDR3 sequence: CASSVQGTTNSQYF. The CDR3 DNA is TGTGCCAGCAGTGTACAGGGAACGACAAACAGTCAGTACTTC. V usage is TRBV6-1 and J usage is TRBJ2-4, with a tentative D call TRBD1 (6 bases). Germline V gene lookup returns CDR1 MNHNS and CDR2 SASEGT. The CDR3 has 14 amino acids.

A word on this clone: The germline gene is not matched at one end of the junction; a read error may be the cause. This chain joins TRBV27 and TRBJ2-1; TRBD1 is a possible D gene (5 bases). The CDR3 spans 13 residues. The V gene's germline CDR1 is MNHEY and CDR2 SMNVEV (reference sequence). DNA of the CDR3: TGTGTCAGCAGTCGACAGAATTACAATGAGCAGTTCTTC. Protein product: CVSSRQNYNEQFF.

This clone was recorded a few times. The chain joins TRBV6-5 to TRBJ2-7; tentative D call: TRBD1 (6 bases). The germline gives CDR1 MNHEY, CDR2 SVGAGI. The CDR3 extends over 15 amino acids. Trimming stripped 6 bases from V and 0 bases from J, with 15 bases between. Here the CDR3 DNA reads TGTGCCAGCAGCCTGGGACACGGCAACTCCTACGAGCAGTACTTC. This codes for CASSLGHGNSYEQYF.

This clone was picked up a small number of times. The gene calls are TRBV29-1 and TRBJ2-7, with TRBD1 identical over 10 bases. The CDR3 contains 13 residues. The germline V gene encodes CDR1 SQVTM and CDR2 ANQGSEA. Losses at the gene ends were 6 bases for V and 2 bases for J; bases not matched to a gene: 4. The CDR3 region is CSVTGGTTYEQYF. In DNA, the CDR3 is TGCAGCGTGACAGGGGGCACCACCTACGAGCAGTACTTC.

The gene calls are TRBV5-4 and TRBJ2-1; 7 nucleotides agree with TRBD2. CDR1 SGHNT and CDR2 YYREEE come from the germline V gene (reference sequence). CDR3 length equals 15 residues. Losses at the gene ends were 2 bases for V and 5 bases for J; bases not matched to a gene: 7. CDR3 protein: CASSFGLAEHNEQFF. The CDR3 DNA sequence: TGTGCCAGCAGCTTCGGCCTAGCGGAACACAATGAGCAGTTCTTC.

The chain uses TRBV29-1 and TRBJ2-7; 7 bases align to TRBD1. V shed 5 bases, J shed 3 bases, and the junction held 10 bases outside the gene matches. This CDR3 contains 14 residues. Germline V gene lookup returns CDR1 SQVTM and CDR2 ANQGSEA. CDR3 nucleotide sequence: TGCAGCGTTTCCCTAACAGGGGTTGGCTACGAGCAGTACTTC. This translates into CSVSLTGVGYEQYF.

This clone was seen more than once but under ten times. The rearrangement joins TRBV6-1 to TRBJ2-3, with 7 bases identical to TRBD1. V was clipped by 3 bases and J by 4 bases; unmatched bases: 7. Germline CDR1 and CDR2: MNHNS and SASEGT. The CDR3 spans 15 residues. CDR3 nucleotide sequence: TGTGCCAGCAGTGACCGGACAGGTCCCGCAGATACGCAGTATTTT. Its protein is CASSDRTGPADTQYF.

The chain has TRBV7-8 and TRBJ1-5; 11 nucleotides agree with TRBD1. This CDR3 has 15 amino acids. Trimming cost V 1 base and J 6 bases; bases outside gene matches: 2. Germline assignment: CDR1 SGHVS and CDR2 FQNEAQ. CDR3 DNA sequence: TGTGCCAGCAGCTTAGGGACAGGGGGCGGTCAGCCCCAGCATTTT. Its protein is CASSLGTGGGQPQHF.

CDR3 sequence reads: CSVGLGAGYGYTF. The CDR3 DNA is TGCAGCGTCGGTCTCGGAGCGGGCTATGGCTACACCTTC. V usage is TRBV29-1 and J usage is TRBJ1-2, with D hard to call. Trimming cost V 6 bases and J 4 bases, with 15 bases left between them. Germline V gene sequence: CDR1 SQVTM, CDR2 ANQGSEA. The CDR3 runs 13 residues.

This clone came up once. This sequence joins TRBV5-1 and TRBJ1-1, with TRBD1 identical over 7 bases. In germline, CDR1 is SGHRS, CDR2 YFSETQ. The junction had 3 bases not matched to a gene; V was cut back by 1 base and J by 6 bases. The CDR3 runs to 13 residues. CDR3 DNA: TGCGCCAGCAGCTTGACAGGGGTCGCTGAAGCTTTCTTT. This encodes CASSLTGVAEAFF.

The chain carries TRBV2 and TRBJ2-1; the match to TRBD1 covers 11 bases. CDR1 is SNHLY and CDR2 is FYNNEI in the germline V gene. J lost 8 bases, V lost 5 bases, and 8 bases had no gene match. CDR3 length equals 15 residues. CDR3 in amino acids: CASSLGQGAKYEQFF. As DNA, the CDR3 is TGTGCCAGCAGTCTTGGACAGGGGGCAAAGTATGAGCAGTTCTTC.

V is TRBV30 and J is TRBJ2-7; a weak D match, TRBD1 (6 bases). The V gene lost 0 bases and the J gene lost 6 bases, with 15 bases spanning the gap. Per germline, CDR1 GTSNPN and CDR2 SVGIG (reference sequence). This CDR3 spans 14 amino acids. CDR3 bases: TGTGCCTGGAGTGTACACCCGATAGGGGGCGAGCAGTACTTC. Protein sequence: CAWSVHPIGGEQYF.

The rearrangement joins TRBV19 to TRBJ2-6, with no clear D. The V and J ends lost 6 bases and 4 bases respectively, with 7 bases between them. CDR3 length: 13 residues. From germline, CDR1 is LNHDA and CDR2 SQIVND (reference sequence). For the CDR3, the DNA is TGTGCCAGTAGAGTAGCCGGGGCCAACGTCCTGACTTTC. This translates into CASRVAGANVLTF. The whole variable domain, remainder taken from reference TRBV19 and TRBJ2-6, is DGGITQSPKYLFRKEGQNVTLSCEQNLNHDAMYWYRQDPGQGLRLIYYSQIVNDFQKGDIAEGYSVSREKKESFPLTVTSAQKNPTAFYLCASRVAGANVLTFGAGSRLTVL.

The genes are TRBV9 and TRBJ1-1; D is perhaps TRBD1 (6 bases). The V and J ends lost 3 bases and 4 bases respectively, with 16 bases between them. The CDR3 is 15 amino acids. Germline loops: CDR1 SGDLS, CDR2 YYNGEE. In DNA, the CDR3 is TGTGCCAGCAGCGGAAGTACAGGGTGGACCACTGAAGCTTTCTTT. Its protein product is CASSGSTGWTTEAFF.

Here the CDR3 DNA reads TGTGCCAGCAGTGACCGTCAGGGAAGACCCGAGCAGTACTTC. Translated, it gives CASSDRQGRPEQYF. The J gene is TRBJ2-7, the V gene TRBV25-1; D possibly corresponds to TRBD1 (5 bases). The CDR3 loop spans 14 amino acids. The V gene lost 3 bases and the J gene lost 6 bases, with 15 bases spanning the gap. Germline CDR1 is MGHDK and CDR2 is SYGVNS.

V is TRBV5-5 and J is TRBJ1-2, with 7 bases fitting TRBD1. CDR1 SGHKS and CDR2 YYEKEE come from the germline V gene (reference sequence). The V gene end was trimmed by 4 bases and the J gene end by 2 bases; junction bases not matched to a gene: 2. This CDR3 contains 13 residues. The CDR3: CASSTTGNYGYTF. Here the CDR3 DNA reads TGTGCCAGCAGCACGACAGGGAACTATGGCTACACCTTC.

This clone was counted between two and nine times. The chain links TRBV5-1 to TRBJ1-2, with D unresolved. Germline CDR1 and CDR2: SGHRS and YFSETQ. The length of the CDR3 is 14 residues. Trimming removed 4 bases from V and 8 bases from J, with 18 bases in between. The CDR3 reads CASSAGLEEGGYTF. For the CDR3, the DNA is TGCGCCAGCAGCGCCGGACTAGAAGAGGGCGGCTACACCTTC.